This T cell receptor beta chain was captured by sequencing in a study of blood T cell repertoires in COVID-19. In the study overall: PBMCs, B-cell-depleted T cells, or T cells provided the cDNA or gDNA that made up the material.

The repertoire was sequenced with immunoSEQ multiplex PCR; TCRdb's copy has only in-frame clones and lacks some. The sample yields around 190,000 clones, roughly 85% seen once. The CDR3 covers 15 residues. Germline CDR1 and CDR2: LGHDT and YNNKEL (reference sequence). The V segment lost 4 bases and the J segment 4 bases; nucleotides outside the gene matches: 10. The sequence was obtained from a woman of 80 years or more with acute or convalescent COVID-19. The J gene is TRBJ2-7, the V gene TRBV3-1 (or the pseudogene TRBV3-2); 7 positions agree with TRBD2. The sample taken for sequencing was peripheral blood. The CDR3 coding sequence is TGTGCCAGCAGCCCCCCACTAGCGACGGATTACGAGCAGTACTTC. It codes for CASSPPLATDYEQYF.